This TCR beta chain was sequenced during a study of T cell changes during pregnancy in multiple sclerosis. Clones were sequenced by immunoSEQ multiplex PCR, and TCRdb holds only the in-frame ones, with some missing. This repertoire shows tens of thousands of clones, about 92% found once; its top ten account for about 2.5%. With 1 base removed from V and 3 bases from J, the gap between germline ends came to 13 bases. This CDR3 is built from 15 residues. In germline, CDR1 is LNHDA, CDR2 SQIVND (reference sequence). The clonotype was recovered from a female donor with multiple sclerosis, enrolled in a pregnancy study. The gene calls are TRBV19 and TRBJ2-7; perhaps TRBD1 as D (6 bases). The sample here was peripheral blood, taken before pregnancy. The CDR3 region is CASSIAWTAIYEQYF. The CDR3 region has the DNA TGTGCCAGTAGTATAGCCTGGACAGCCATCTACGAGCAGTACTTC.